One sample yielded the 3 T cell receptor beta chains listed below, sequenced in a study of T cells after somatic rescue of genetic block. Sequencing was performed with immunoSEQ multiplex PCR; in TCRdb, only in-frame clones are kept and a portion is missing. The repertoire holds tens of thousands of clones, with roughly 90% as singletons. What was sequenced was peripheral blood mononuclear cells (PBMCs). The receptor set was obtained from a man aged 40-49 years.

CDR3 in amino acids: CASMEQTNTGELFF. Written as DNA, the CDR3 is TGTGCCAGCATGGAACAGACGAACACCGGGGAGCTGTTTTTT. The V and J genes are TRBV27 and TRBJ2-2; D gene unclear. CDR3 length: 14 residues. Germline V CDR1 and CDR2: MNHEY, SMNVEV (reference sequence). V was trimmed by 7 bases and J by 0 bases, leaving 9 bases between them.

This chain joins TRBV7-7 and TRBJ2-2, with unresolved D. Trimming shortened V by 5 bases and J by 7 bases, and 8 bases separated the two germline ends. Germline CDR1 SSHAT, CDR2 FNYEAQ (reference sequence). The CDR3 totals 12 residues. The CDR3 loop reads CASSPEDGELFF. DNA of the CDR3: TGTGCCAGCAGCCCAGAGGACGGGGAGCTGTTTTTT.

The chain recombines TRBV6-5 with TRBJ2-7, with a weak D call TRBD2 (5 bases). The CDR3 contains 13 residues. Germline V lookup: CDR1 MNHEY, CDR2 SVGAGI. Trimming took 5 bases from V and 0 from J, leaving 8 bases between them. CDR3 sequence reads: CASSPGDSYEQYF. The CDR3 coding sequence is TGTGCCAGCAGTCCCGGGGACTCCTACGAGCAGTACTTC.